The entry that follows covers one T cell receptor beta chain sequence. Its antigen is still unknown. Its ends do not fully match the called genes, so a read error is possible. This sample was included in a study of glioma-infiltrating T cells. Study summary: Dexamethasone exposure before glioma surgery was limited to six or fewer days. Study-wide findings and caveats: Tissue and blood shared very few CDR3 sequences. Tissue-blood divergence was below expectation in non-neoplastic patients, above in gliomas.

Using RNA template, CDR3s of TCR alpha and beta were amplified with iRepertoire arm-PCR. Input was roughly 85-450 ng of tissue mRNA or PBMC total RNA. From the multiplex PCR reads, TCRdb called clonotypes with MiXCR, one entry per CDR3 protein. The sample has more than 300,000 distinct CDR3 sequences, approximately 42% seen once. Germline V gene lookup returns CDR1 MDHEN and CDR2 SYDVKM. The CDR3 runs 16 residues. Input material: glioma tissue, nonneoplastic brain tissue, or PBMCs (not recorded which). This receptor was obtained from a human donor with low-grade glioma or glioblastoma, undergoing nonglioma brain surgery, or in good health (not recorded which). V is TRBV28 and J is TRBJ1-2; D is possibly TRBD1 (6 bases). The DNA for the CDR3 is TGTGCCAGCAGTTTTTTAGGGCCACAGGGAATCTATGGCAACACCTTC. This translates into CASSFLGPQGIYGNTF.